These 13 T cell receptor beta chains were all obtained from the same sample, sequenced in a study of healthy donors' naive CD4 and CD8 T cells. Each TCR library used around 0.5 ug of total RNA and a linear amplification protocol. TCRdb re-derived calls from the reads in MiXCR, one entry per CDR3 protein. The table records 150,000 to 200,000 distinct CDR3 sequences, 65% to 75% of them present only once. Sequencing was carried out using naive CD4+ and CD8+ T cells sorted from blood, pooled from several donors. These TCRs come from a pool of human donors in good health; the sample pools cells from several healthy donors.

This clonotype was recorded a few times. The chain has TRBV13 and TRBJ2-1; TRBD1 is a possible D gene (6 bases). The V end was cut by 5 bases, the J end by 7 bases, with 15 bases between. CDR1 PRHDT and CDR2 FYEKMQ come from the germline V gene (reference sequence). There are 14 residues in the CDR3. CDR3 nucleotides: TGTGCCAGCAGCCCCCCGGACAGAGCGAATGAGCAGTTCTTC. Protein: CASSPPDRANEQFF.

The CDR3 spells CSVEGGAYGFYNEQFF. The DNA of the CDR3 is TGCAGCGTTGAAGGAGGGGCGTACGGGTTCTACAATGAGCAGTTCTTC. The rearrangement uses TRBV29-1 and TRBJ2-1; either TRBD1 or TRBD2 may fit D (5 bases each). Between the trimmed V and J ends, which lost 1 base and 3 bases, there was a span of 16 bases. The length of the CDR3 is 16 residues. Germline CDR1 is SQVTM and CDR2 is ANQGSEA.

The chain joins TRBV19 to TRBJ2-2, with TRBD2 matching over 8 bases. Per germline, CDR1 LNHDA and CDR2 SQIVND (reference sequence). This CDR3 spans 14 amino acids. V was clipped by 3 bases and J by 7 bases; unmatched bases: 4. The CDR3 DNA sequence: TGTGCCAGTAGTATCGGGGGGGCAATCGGGGAGCTGTTTTTT. Its protein product is CASSIGGAIGELFF. Filled out from reference TRBV19 and TRBJ2-2, the complete variable domain reads DGGITQSPKYLFRKEGQNVTLSCEQNLNHDAMYWYRQDPGQGLRLIYYSQIVNDFQKGDIAEGYSVSREKKESFPLTVTSAQKNPTAFYLCASSIGGAIGELFFGEGSRLTVL.

The J gene is TRBJ2-3, the V gene TRBV27, with 9 bases identical to TRBD2. The germline CDR1 and CDR2 sequences are MNHEY and SMNVEV (reference sequence). The CDR3 runs 13 residues. V lost 11 bases, J lost 0 bases, and 3 bases stayed unmatched. CDR3 DNA sequence: TGTGCCGCTACTAGCGGGAGCACAGATACGCAGTATTTT. Residues: CAATSGSTDTQYF.

A few counts support this clonotype. The chain joins TRBV19 to TRBJ1-5; D unresolved. Germline CDR1 LNHDA, CDR2 SQIVND (reference sequence). Trimming shortened V by 7 bases and J by 10 bases, and 17 bases separated the two germline ends. The CDR3 sequence is 13 residues long. The DNA of the CDR3 is TGTGCCAGTACCCCGCTGGGTGAAGGACCCCAGCATTTT. Translating gives CASTPLGEGPQHF.

The J gene is TRBJ2-5, the V gene TRBV29-1; D gene uncertain. Looked up from germline, CDR1 is SQVTM and CDR2 is ANQGSEA. V lost 4 bases to trimming and J lost 5 bases, with 11 bases between them. This CDR3 has 12 amino acids. The DNA of the CDR3 is TGCAGCGTTGTTCCCCAAACGGAGACCCAGTACTTC. It encodes CSVVPQTETQYF. Complete variable domain (other parts from reference TRBV29-1 and TRBJ2-5): SAVISQKPSRDICQRGTSLTIQCQVDSQVTMMFWYRQQPGQSLTLIATANQGSEATYESGFVIDKFPISRPNLTFSTLTVSNMSPEDSSIYLCSVVPQTETQYFGPGTRLLVL.

The chain carries TRBV5-6 and TRBJ2-3; 10 bases match TRBD2. There are 16 residues in the CDR3. Germline V gene lookup returns CDR1 SGHDT and CDR2 YYEEEE. The ends lost 4 bases at V and 2 bases at J; junction bases unmatched: 7. The CDR3 DNA follows: TGTGCCAGCAGCCTTAGGACTAGCGGAACCACAGATACGCAGTATTTT. It translates to CASSLRTSGTTDTQYF.

This clonotype was observed a handful of times. V and J are TRBV4-2 and TRBJ1-2; D not resolved. Germline assignment: CDR1 LGHNA and CDR2 YNFKEQ. The CDR3 has 14 residues. V dropped 1 base and J dropped 4 bases, with 10 bases sitting between them. As DNA, the CDR3 is TGTGCCAGCAGCCAAGGGACGGATTCCTATGGCTACACCTTC. It yields the protein CASSQGTDSYGYTF.

This clonotype is a singleton in its sample. This chain links TRBV20-1 with TRBJ2-2, with 7 nucleotides matching TRBD1. Germline CDR1 reads DFQATT; CDR2 reads SNEGSKA (reference sequence). The CDR3 is made up of 14 amino acids. The V gene end was trimmed by 6 bases and the J gene end by 6 bases; junction bases not matched to a gene: 10. Here the CDR3 reads CSAPGQEKPGELFF. In DNA, the CDR3 is TGCAGTGCCCCCGGACAGGAAAAGCCCGGGGAGCTGTTTTTT.

The chain joins TRBV19 to TRBJ2-1; 10 bases fit TRBD1. The germline V gene encodes CDR1 LNHDA and CDR2 SQIVND (reference sequence). J was trimmed by 6 bases and V by 3 bases; bases with no gene match: 5. This CDR3 is 15 amino acids long. The CDR3 bases are TGTGCCAGTAGTATTACCGGGACAGGGGTCAATGAGCAGTTCTTC. It yields the protein CASSITGTGVNEQFF.

Only a few counts were recorded for this clonotype. For the CDR3, the DNA is TGCAGCGCAGGGACGGCGTTCTCTAGCACAGATACGCAGTATTTT. It encodes CSAGTAFSSTDTQYF. The rearrangement uses TRBV29-1 and TRBJ2-3; possibly TRBD1 or TRBD2 for D (5 bases each). Trimming shortened V by 7 bases and J by 0 bases, and 17 bases separated the two germline ends. The CDR3 runs to 15 residues. Germline V CDR1 and CDR2: SQVTM, ANQGSEA.

This chain uses TRBV29-1 with TRBJ2-5; TRBD1 matches 8 bases. This CDR3 has 13 residues. The trim removed 7 bases at V and 5 bases at J, leaving 9 bases unmatched. CDR1 is SQVTM and CDR2 is ANQGSEA in the germline V gene. The CDR3 is CSANRGNDETQYF. In DNA form, the CDR3 reads TGCAGCGCTAACAGGGGGAACGATGAGACCCAGTACTTC.

The chain uses TRBV19 and TRBJ1-2, with 7 bases lining up with TRBD1. Germline CDR1 LNHDA, CDR2 SQIVND (reference sequence). The CDR3 is 16 residues long. V lost 4 bases and J lost 2; bases outside the gene matches: 10. CDR3 sequence reads: CASSTLTGRGNYGYTF. The CDR3 coding sequence is TGTGCCAGTAGTACCTTGACAGGGAGAGGGAACTATGGCTACACCTTC. Looking up the rest from reference TRBV19 and TRBJ1-2 gives the full variable domain: DGGITQSPKYLFRKEGQNVTLSCEQNLNHDAMYWYRQDPGQGLRLIYYSQIVNDFQKGDIAEGYSVSREKKESFPLTVTSAQKNPTAFYLCASSTLTGRGNYGYTFGSGTRLTVV.